Each of the 25 T cell receptor beta chains below was sequenced from the same sample in a study of ipilimumab plus nivolumab after autologous stem cell transplantation. The repertoire was sequenced with immunoSEQ multiplex PCR; TCRdb's copy has only in-frame clones and lacks some. The repertoire consists of some 15,000 clones, with 75% to 85% occurring once and the leading ten covering about 21%. Sequences were derived from PBMCs, sampled in a trial of ipilimumab plus nivolumab as post-transplant consolidation. Every receptor here comes from a male donor with diffuse large B-cell lymphoma.

The rearrangement uses TRBV15 and TRBJ1-1; TRBD1 aligns across 8 bases. Germline values: CDR1 LNHNV, CDR2 YYDKDF (reference sequence). The CDR3 totals 15 residues. V was pared by 8 bases and J by 6 bases, with 14 bases of the junction left unmatched. This CDR3 is CATQGQAEWRAEAFF. Here the CDR3 DNA reads TGTGCCACCCAGGGACAGGCGGAATGGCGGGCTGAAGCTTTCTTT.

This chain links TRBV19 with TRBJ1-4; D call uncertain. V was trimmed by 8 bases and J by 5 bases, leaving 9 bases between them. Germline-derived CDR1 and CDR2 are LNHDA and SQIVND (reference sequence). This CDR3 spans 12 amino acids. CDR3 residues: CASSGGNEKLFF. Here the CDR3 DNA reads TGTGCCAGTTCGGGAGGGAATGAAAAACTGTTTTTT.

The V and J genes are TRBV18 and TRBJ1-1; possible D gene TRBD1, 6 bases. The CDR3 is made up of 13 amino acids. The V end lost 2 bases, the J end lost 6 bases, and 10 bases lay between the germline ends. In germline, CDR1 is KGHSH, CDR2 LQKENI. The CDR3 nucleotides read TGTGCCAGCTCACCAGGACAGTTCGCTGAAGCTTTCTTT. The encoded protein is CASSPGQFAEAFF. Full variable domain (rest looked up from reference TRBV18 and TRBJ1-1): NAGVMQNPRHLVRRRGQEARLRCSPMKGHSHVYWYRQLPEEGLKFMVYLQKENIIDESGMPKERFSAEFPKEGPSILRIQQVVRGDSAAYFCASSPGQFAEAFFGQGTRLTVV.

The CDR3 reads CASSFTAGAKNIQYF. CDR3 nucleotides: TGTGCCAGCAGTTTCACTGCGGGGGCCAAAAACATTCAGTACTTC. The rearrangement links TRBV28 to TRBJ2-4, with D tentatively TRBD2 (6 bases). The V end was cut by 3 bases, the J end by 1 base, with 10 bases between. The CDR3 length is 15 residues. Germline V lookup: CDR1 MDHEN, CDR2 SYDVKM. Filled out from reference TRBV28 and TRBJ2-4, the complete variable domain reads DVKVTQSSRYLVKRTGEKVFLECVQDMDHENMFWYRQDPGLGLRLIYFSYDVKMKEKGDIPEGYSVSREKKERFSLILESASTNQTSMYLCASSFTAGAKNIQYFGAGTRLSVL.

This chain uses TRBV14 with TRBJ1-2, with a possible D match to TRBD1 (5 bases). Germline-derived CDR1 and CDR2 are SGHDN and FVKESK. V was cut by 1 base and J by 4 bases, with 7 bases left in between. This CDR3 is built from 13 residues. The CDR3 protein is CASSQGGGYGYTF. Written as DNA, the CDR3 is TGTGCCAGCAGCCAAGGGGGCGGCTATGGCTACACCTTC.

This clone appeared a few times. The chain employs TRBV5-1 and TRBJ2-7; a weak D match, TRBD2 (6 bases). Germline CDR1 is SGHRS and CDR2 is YFSETQ. The CDR3 covers 16 residues. V lost 0 bases and J lost 6, with 19 bases in between. The CDR3, as DNA: TGCGCCAGCAGCTTGGGTTCAGGGCGACTAGATCTCGAGCAGTACTTC. Its translation: CASSLGSGRLDLEQYF.

The chain combines TRBV11-3 with TRBJ2-2; D assignment may be TRBD1 or TRBD2 (5 bases each). The CDR3 runs to 13 residues. V lost 5 bases and J lost 6, with 10 bases in between. Germline-derived CDR1 and CDR2 are SGHNT and YENEEA. As DNA, the CDR3 is TGTGCCAGCAGCACCAGGGACCCCGGGGAGCTGTTTTTT. As protein: CASSTRDPGELFF.

To note about this clone: The junction does not match germline at one end; this may be a read error. The chain links TRBV23-1 to TRBJ2-2; a weak D match, TRBD2 (7 bases). TRBV23-1 is labeled an ORF, and its function is uncertain. CDR3 size: 20 residues. The CDR3 sequence: CASTQRKGDLAEANTGELFF. The CDR3 DNA reads as TGCGCCAGCACTCAACGCAAGGGGGATCTAGCGGAAGCGAACACCGGGGAGCTGTTTTTT.

The rearrangement joins TRBV27 to TRBJ1-2, with 9 bases identical to TRBD1. Germline V gene sequence: CDR1 MNHEY, CDR2 SMNVEV (reference sequence). The V gene end was trimmed by 8 bases and the J gene end by 6 bases; junction bases not matched to a gene: 10. The CDR3 has 14 amino acids. The CDR3, as DNA: TGTGCCAGCGGCTACAGGGGGCGCATTGATGGCTACACCTTC. The encoded protein is CASGYRGRIDGYTF.

The rearrangement uses TRBV28 and TRBJ1-2; 9 nucleotides match TRBD1. This CDR3 contains 15 residues. CDR1 and CDR2 (germline): MDHEN, SYDVKM. Losses at the gene ends were 5 bases for V and 4 bases for J; bases not matched to a gene: 8. In nucleotides, the CDR3 is TGTGCCAGCAGTCAAAGGACAGGGGTCGGCTATGGCTACACCTTC. It is translated as CASSQRTGVGYGYTF.

V and J are TRBV10-3 and TRBJ2-7; possibly TRBD2 for D (7 bases). The CDR3 length is 13 residues. Trimming shortened V by 10 bases and J by 0 bases, and 13 bases separated the two germline ends. Looked up from germline, CDR1 is ENHRY and CDR2 is SYGVKD. Written as DNA, the CDR3 is TGTGCCACCCGGGGGGCAGGCTCCTACGAGCAGTACTTC. This translates into CATRGAGSYEQYF.

This clone was detected a few times. The chain carries TRBV6-5 and TRBJ1-2; D is uncertain. The V gene's germline CDR1 is MNHEY and CDR2 SVGAGI. The CDR3 has 11 amino acids. Trimming removed 4 bases from V and 8 bases from J, with 8 bases in between. The CDR3 here is CASSSGTGYTF. The CDR3 DNA sequence: TGTGCCAGCAGTTCCGGTACCGGCTACACCTTC.

In the case of this clone: The junction and the germline gene differ at one end; a read error may be behind it. This chain joins TRBV18 and TRBJ2-7, with a weak D call TRBD2 (6 bases). Germline CDR1 reads KGHSH; CDR2 reads LQKENI. The CDR3 extends over 14 amino acids. The CDR3 loop is CASSPPEGPTSSSF. CDR3 nucleotides: TGTGCCAGCTCACCACCGGAGGGCCCTACGAGCAGTTCCTTC.

V usage is TRBV19 and J usage is TRBJ2-1; 7 positions agree with TRBD2. J gave up 4 bases and V 3 bases, and 6 bases lay outside the gene matches. Germline loops: CDR1 LNHDA, CDR2 SQIVND (reference sequence). The CDR3 is 15 residues long. The CDR3 DNA sequence: TGTGCCAGTAGTATCTATGGACTAGTATACAATGAGCAGTTCTTC. It specifies CASSIYGLVYNEQFF.

This clone occurred once. The chain combines TRBV10-1 with TRBJ1-1; no firm D call. Per the germline V gene, CDR1 is WNHNN and CDR2 is SYGVQD (reference sequence). CDR3 length: 18 amino acids. V lost 7 bases and J 0 bases, leaving 24 bases between the germline ends. CDR3: CASNPGRGDLLLNTEAFF. The CDR3 DNA reads as TGCGCCAGCAACCCAGGACGGGGAGATCTACTACTGAACACTGAAGCTTTCTTT.

The V and J genes are TRBV7-6 and TRBJ1-5, with D tentatively TRBD1 (6 bases). Trimming removed 1 base at V and 0 bases at J, with 13 bases between. Per germline, CDR1 SGHVS and CDR2 FNYEAQ. This CDR3 contains 17 residues. For the CDR3, the DNA is TGTGCCAGCAGCTTAGGGGCGGGGGGCGTTAGCAATCAGCCCCAGCATTTT. Encoded protein: CASSLGAGGVSNQPQHF. The entire variable domain, with the rest obtained from reference TRBV7-6 and TRBJ1-5, is as follows: GAGVSQSPRYKVTKRGQDVALRCDPISGHVSLYWYRQALGQGPEFLTYFNYEAQQDKSGLPNDRFSAERPEGSISTLTIQRTEQRDSAMYRCASSLGAGGVSNQPQHFGDGTRLSIL.

The chain recombines TRBV5-6 with TRBJ2-7, with D unresolved. Germline V gene data show CDR1 as SGHDT and CDR2 as YYEEEE. The CDR3 is 12 amino acids. The ends were cut back, 2 bases at V and 5 bases at J, with 8 bases in the middle. The CDR3 region is CASSLRVHEQYF. As DNA, the CDR3 is TGTGCCAGCAGCTTAAGGGTACACGAGCAGTACTTC.

The CDR3 is CASSIGFNSNQPQHF. The CDR3 DNA sequence: TGTGCCAGTAGTATTGGTTTTAATAGCAATCAGCCCCAGCATTTT. The chain links TRBV19 to TRBJ1-5; D is ambiguous. CDR3 length equals 15 residues. V dropped 3 bases and J dropped 0 bases, with 9 bases sitting between them. Germline CDR1 and CDR2: LNHDA and SQIVND (reference sequence).

CDR3 sequence reads: CASSPLEELEKLFF. DNA for the CDR3: TGTGCCAGCAGCCCTCTAGAAGAATTAGAAAAACTGTTTTTT. The V call is TRBV28, the J call TRBJ1-4; D unresolved. The CDR3 is 14 residues long. Trimming left V 6 bases short and J 8 bases short, with 16 bases between. Germline-derived CDR1 and CDR2 are MDHEN and SYDVKM.

The gene calls are TRBV9 and TRBJ1-1; possibly TRBD1 for D (5 bases). CDR1 and CDR2 (germline): SGDLS, YYNGEE. V shed 3 bases and J shed 1 base, with 10 bases lying between them. The CDR3 runs to 14 residues. The CDR3 nucleotides read TGTGCCAGCAGCGCGGACACAGGGAACACTGAAGCTTTCTTT. It codes for CASSADTGNTEAFF.

J is TRBJ1-2 and V is TRBV28; 7 bases are a match to TRBD1. This CDR3 region has 16 residues. The J segment lost 5 bases and the V segment lost 3 bases, leaving 12 bases of the junction unmatched. Germline lookup yields CDR1 MDHEN and CDR2 SYDVKM. As DNA, the CDR3 is TGTGCCAGCAGTTTGGGACAGCTGAATGCCCAATATGGCTACACCTTC. This encodes CASSLGQLNAQYGYTF.

CDR3 protein: CASSLGVAGEQYF. The CDR3 DNA follows: TGTGCCAGCAGCTTAGGGGTAGCGGGGGAGCAGTACTTC. The V and J genes are TRBV7-2 and TRBJ2-7; 8 bases map to TRBD2. CDR3 length: 13 residues. Losses at the gene ends were 1 base for V and 7 bases for J; bases not matched to a gene: 3. Germline CDR1 reads SGHTA; CDR2 reads FQGNSA.

The genes are TRBV11-2 and TRBJ2-5; D remains ambiguous. There are 15 residues in the CDR3. Per germline, CDR1 SGHAT and CDR2 FQNNGV. V dropped 0 bases and J dropped 0 bases, with 8 bases sitting between them. The CDR3 nucleotides read TGTGCCAGCAGCTTAGATCCCGGAAACCAAGAGACCCAGTACTTC. Translation gives CASSLDPGNQETQYF.

This clone was detected only once. The chain joins TRBV6-1 to TRBJ2-1; D is perhaps TRBD2 (6 bases). Trimming took off 1 base at V and 0 bases at J, with 19 bases between the two ends. This CDR3 comprises 19 residues. The germline V gene encodes CDR1 MNHNS and CDR2 SASEGT. CDR3 residues: CASSEGGGASDFSYNEQFF. The CDR3 DNA is TGTGCCAGCAGTGAAGGGGGTGGGGCTAGCGACTTCTCCTACAATGAGCAGTTCTTC.

The genes are TRBV5-1 and TRBJ2-7, with D unresolved. Trimming took off 0 bases at V and 4 bases at J, with 2 bases between the two ends. Germline assignment: CDR1 SGHRS and CDR2 YFSETQ. The CDR3 sequence is 11 residues long. This CDR3 reads CASSLGYEQYF. CDR3 DNA sequence: TGCGCCAGCAGCTTGGGTTACGAGCAGTACTTC.